This paragraph covers one TCR beta chain sequence. Its antigen is unknown. The junction departs from the called germline gene at one end, perhaps through a read error. Germline CDR1 SGHNT, CDR2 YENEEA. This CDR3 is built from 14 residues. This sample's RNA came from whole unsorted tissue. Chemotherapy-naive patients with new lung cancer underwent thoracic surgery in China, August–late 2014. The data were obtained in a study of tumor and adjacent non-tumor tissue in lung cancer. Turning to the study itself: Aged about 31 to 76 years, patients included 10 men and 4 to 6 women with stage I to III disease. Overall study findings and caveats: Significantly higher TCR diversity was found in tumor than normal lung. Top 100 clones took a larger repertoire share in normal lung.

Three rounds of nested PCR, following a modified ARM-PCR protocol, produced the TCRbeta library. TCRdb passed the multiplex PCR reads through MiXCR, listing each CDR3 protein once. Seen here are just over 200,000 distinct CDR3 sequences, 71% observed once, and the top ten hold approximately 25%. Sequenced input: lung tumor tissue. This receptor was identified in a man aged 55-75 years with non-small cell lung cancer. J is TRBJ1-2 and V is TRBV11-3, with TRBD1 as a possible D gene (5 bases). CDR3 bases: TGTGCCAGCAGCTTAGATCGACAGAGTTGGGGCTACACTTTC. Protein product: CASSLDRQSWGYTF.